The T cell receptor beta chain described here comes from a study of identical twins. This clonotype was seen more than once but under ten times. Its cognate antigen is unknown. TCRdb recomputed calls from the 5' RACE reads with MiXCR, one row per CDR3 protein. Among some 730,000 distinct CDR3 sequences, about 18% were seen once, and the ten largest hold 10% to 15%. Study results and caveats: Models underestimated out-of-frame TCR alpha sharing in monozygotic twins.

This CDR3 is built from 14 residues. V lost 6 bases, J lost 1 base, and 14 bases lay in between. The germline V gene has CDR1 DFQATT and CDR2 SNEGSKA (reference sequence). These data are also associated with another study on T cells expressing NK-cell markers. From that second work: Six donors carried dominant NKG2C+ clonotypes that made up roughly 1.0-7.0% of their CD8+ T cells.

The rearrangement links TRBV20-1 to TRBJ2-3, with D hard to call. The TCR sequence derives from a woman aged 18-29 years in good health. The sample comprised PBMCs. DNA for the CDR3: TGCAGTGCCCTGAAACAGTGGGGCACAGATACGCAGTATTTT. Amino acid sequence: CSALKQWGTDTQYF.